The source of this T cell receptor (beta chain) is a study of blood T cell repertoires in COVID-19. Produced via immunoSEQ multiplex PCR; TCRdb's table is partial and in-frame only. This table has fewer than 250,000 clones, roughly 86% appearing once. The CDR3 spans 14 residues. Germline CDR1 reads MNHGY; CDR2 reads SVAAGI. Trimming cost V 3 bases and J 8 bases; bases outside gene matches: 6. Source material: peripheral blood. The chain is built from TRBV6-9 and TRBJ1-4; TRBD1 agrees at 7 bases. The TCR sequence derives from a woman aged 45-65 years with active or convalescent COVID-19. This CDR3 is CASSYNRGGEKLFF. The CDR3 DNA follows: TGTGCCAGCAGTTACAACAGGGGTGGAGAAAAACTGTTTTTT.